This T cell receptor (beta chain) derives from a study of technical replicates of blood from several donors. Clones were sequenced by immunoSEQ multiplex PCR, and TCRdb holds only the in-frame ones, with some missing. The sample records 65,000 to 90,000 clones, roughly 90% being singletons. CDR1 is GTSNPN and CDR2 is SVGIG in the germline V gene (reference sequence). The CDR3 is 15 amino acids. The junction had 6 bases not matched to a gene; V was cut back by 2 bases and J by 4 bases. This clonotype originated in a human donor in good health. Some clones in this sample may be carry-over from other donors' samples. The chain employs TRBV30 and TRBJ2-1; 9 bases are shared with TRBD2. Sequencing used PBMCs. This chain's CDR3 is CAWSPLAGKYNEQFF. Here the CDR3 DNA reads TGTGCCTGGAGTCCACTAGCGGGCAAATACAATGAGCAGTTCTTC.